This entry lists 20 T cell receptor beta chains sequenced from one sample in a study of beta chain features in type 1 diabetes. Every bit of the isolated RNA underwent reverse transcription, so sequencing read expressed TCRB transcripts. Profiled with immunoSEQ multiplex PCR; TCRdb holds only in-frame clones, not every one. The table has around 250,000 clones, roughly an eighth seen once. The sequenced material came from naive CD4+ T cells from blood. These receptors were obtained from a woman in her thirties or forties in good health.

The chain has TRBV20-1 and TRBJ1-1; D possibly corresponds to TRBD1 (6 bases). This CDR3 is 11 amino acids long. Germline V lookup: CDR1 DFQATT, CDR2 SNEGSKA (reference sequence). Trimming left V 3 bases short and J 8 bases short, with 10 bases between. The chain's CDR3 is CSARAGTEAFF. CDR3 DNA sequence: TGCAGTGCTAGGGCCGGGACAGAAGCTTTCTTT.

This clone has just a few counts. This chain links TRBV7-2 with TRBJ1-5; D perhaps matches TRBD1 (6 bases). This CDR3 spans 15 amino acids. V was shortened by 2 bases and J by 9 bases, with 17 bases between the two germline ends. From germline, CDR1 is SGHTA and CDR2 FQGNSA. The CDR3 is CASSLTGTGMVPQHF. For the CDR3, the DNA is TGTGCCAGCAGCTTAACAGGGACCGGGATGGTGCCCCAGCATTTT.

This clone turned up a few times. V is TRBV11-2 and J is TRBJ2-5; D is perhaps TRBD2 (6 bases). Germline CDR1 is SGHAT and CDR2 is FQNNGV. Trimming took off 5 bases at V and 5 bases at J, with 21 bases between the two ends. The CDR3 totals 16 residues. The CDR3 nucleotides are TGTGCCAGCAGCCACCGGGACTCATCCCCGTCGGAGACCCAGTACTTC. Protein product: CASSHRDSSPSETQYF.

This clone was recorded a few times. The chain employs TRBV27 and TRBJ1-2; a weak D match, TRBD1 (5 bases). The CDR3 runs 13 residues. Germline V gene sequence: CDR1 MNHEY, CDR2 SMNVEV (reference sequence). The germline V and J ends were trimmed by 2 bases and 4 bases, with 8 bases remaining between them. CDR3 residues: CASSLRGTYGYTF. The CDR3 DNA follows: TGTGCCAGCAGTTTACGGGGGACCTATGGCTACACCTTC.

The chain combines TRBV10-3 with TRBJ1-1; TRBD1 might be the D (5 bases). Trimming cost V 10 bases and J 4 bases, with 16 bases left between them. The CDR3 sequence is 13 residues long. The germline CDR1 and CDR2 sequences are ENHRY and SYGVKD. The CDR3 DNA reads TGTGCCACCCGCCCGGGGGTGGGCACTGAAGCTTTCTTT. Translated, it gives CATRPGVGTEAFF.

J is TRBJ1-1 and V is TRBV27, with D hard to call. This CDR3 comprises 15 residues. The germline V gene has CDR1 MNHEY and CDR2 SMNVEV (reference sequence). V was cut by 5 bases and J by 2 bases, with 15 bases left in between. Written as DNA, the CDR3 is TGTGCCAGCAGTCCGCCCCAAAGAGTTAACACTGAAGCTTTCTTT. As protein: CASSPPQRVNTEAFF.

Only a few counts were recorded for this clone. The rearrangement joins TRBV5-4 to TRBJ2-3; D possibly corresponds to TRBD2 (7 bases). Looked up from germline, CDR1 is SGHNT and CDR2 is YYREEE (reference sequence). Trimming removed 0 bases from V and 2 bases from J, with 16 bases in between. CDR3 length equals 17 residues. The CDR3 reads CASSLAFGGGPTDTQYF. CDR3 nucleotides: TGTGCCAGCAGCTTGGCCTTCGGCGGGGGCCCCACAGATACGCAGTATTTT.

This clone was detected only a few times. This chain joins TRBV6-5 and TRBJ2-7; 9 bases agree with TRBD1. CDR3 length: 12 amino acids. V was clipped by 8 bases and J by 5 bases; unmatched bases: 4. CDR1 and CDR2 from the germline V gene are MNHEY and SVGAGI. The CDR3 sequence is CASRDRVHEQYF. CDR3 nucleotide sequence: TGTGCCAGCCGGGACAGGGTCCACGAGCAGTACTTC.

The chain links TRBV19 to TRBJ2-1; D is unresolved. Trimming took off 5 bases at V and 5 bases at J, with 19 bases between the two ends. Looked up from germline, CDR1 is LNHDA and CDR2 is SQIVND (reference sequence). The CDR3 has 16 residues. CDR3 nucleotides: TGTGCCAGTAGTGCTGTACTTCGAACGCAAAACAATGAGCAGTTCTTC. This gives the protein CASSAVLRTQNNEQFF.

This chain uses TRBV29-1 with TRBJ2-7; 8 bases are a match to TRBD1. This CDR3 comprises 13 residues. J lost 2 bases, V lost 7 bases, and 7 bases had no gene match. Germline CDR1 and CDR2: SQVTM and ANQGSEA. The CDR3 nucleotides are TGCAGCGCCCTGACAGGGGCCCCCTACGAGCAGTACTTC. Translating gives CSALTGAPYEQYF.

The chain recombines TRBV7-9 with TRBJ1-6; a possible D gene is TRBD1 (6 bases). Germline CDR1 is SEHNR and CDR2 is FQNEAQ (reference sequence). V shed 4 bases and J shed 13 bases, with 17 bases lying between them. This CDR3 spans 14 amino acids. CDR3 in amino acids: CASSSHWGQGPLHF. The CDR3 region has the DNA TGTGCCAGCAGCTCTCACTGGGGGCAGGGGCCCCTCCACTTT.

This clone was found a few times. The J gene is TRBJ2-1, the V gene TRBV11-3, with 9 bases that match TRBD2. The V gene end was trimmed by 5 bases and the J gene end by 0 bases; junction bases not matched to a gene: 17. Germline assignment: CDR1 SGHNT and CDR2 YENEEA. The CDR3 runs to 20 residues. CDR3 DNA sequence: TGTGCCAGCAGCGGGGGATTGGCGGGGGGGCCCGTTAGCTCCTACAATGAGCAGTTCTTC. Its translation: CASSGGLAGGPVSSYNEQFF.

V gene TRBV27 combines with J gene TRBJ2-7; D is perhaps TRBD1 (6 bases). Germline assignment: CDR1 MNHEY and CDR2 SMNVEV (reference sequence). CDR3 length: 15 amino acids. The V end lost 2 bases, the J end lost 2 bases, and 13 bases lay between the germline ends. This chain's CDR3 is CASSLIFGQPYEQYF. The CDR3 DNA reads TGTGCCAGCAGTTTAATTTTCGGACAGCCCTACGAGCAGTACTTC.

The chain links TRBV5-1 to TRBJ2-1, with 11 positions matching TRBD2. Trimming removed 4 bases from V and 7 bases from J; junction bases left unmatched: 7. This CDR3 has 15 amino acids. The V gene's germline CDR1 is SGHRS and CDR2 YFSETQ. This CDR3 is CASSQPGLAANEQFF. In nucleotides, the CDR3 is TGCGCCAGCAGCCAACCGGGACTAGCGGCTAATGAGCAGTTCTTC.

The gene calls are TRBV7-2 and TRBJ1-5, with D unresolved. The germline V and J ends were trimmed by 5 bases and 10 bases, with 15 bases remaining between them. Germline V gene data show CDR1 as SGHTA and CDR2 as FQGNSA. The CDR3 sequence is 13 residues long. CDR3 residues: CASSPDRRQPQHF. The DNA of the CDR3 is TGTGCCAGCAGCCCAGATAGACGACAACCCCAGCATTTT.

The rearrangement links TRBV6-5 to TRBJ2-7; D not certain. This CDR3 region has 14 residues. CDR1 MNHEY and CDR2 SVGAGI come from the germline V gene. V lost 2 bases and J 6 bases, leaving 14 bases between the germline ends. The CDR3: CASSYEFSWSEQYF. CDR3 bases: TGTGCCAGCAGTTACGAGTTTTCCTGGAGCGAGCAGTACTTC.

The chain couples TRBV6-5 to TRBJ2-2, with 8 bases that match TRBD1. The germline V gene encodes CDR1 MNHEY and CDR2 SVGAGI. V was clipped by 6 bases and J by 4 bases; unmatched bases: 4. This CDR3 comprises 14 residues. The CDR3 DNA follows: TGTGCCAGCAGCAAGGACAGGGCCACCGGGGAGCTGTTTTTT. Residues: CASSKDRATGELFF.

This chain uses TRBV29-1 with TRBJ1-2; TRBD1 is a possible D gene (5 bases). This CDR3 contains 14 residues. The V end was cut by 6 bases, the J end by 3 bases, with 17 bases between. CDR1 is SQVTM, CDR2 ANQGSEA, per germline. The CDR3 loop is CSVRAGSGDYGYTF. The DNA for the CDR3 is TGCAGCGTCAGAGCAGGGTCGGGGGACTATGGCTACACCTTC.

This clone was detected a few times. The V gene is TRBV9, the J gene TRBJ2-1; 8 nucleotides match TRBD2. Germline lookup yields CDR1 SGDLS and CDR2 YYNGEE. The CDR3 contains 14 residues. V lost 2 bases and J lost 8; bases outside the gene matches: 6. Here the CDR3 DNA reads TGTGCCAGCAGCGTCGGGACTAGTATCGATGAGCAGTTCTTC. It translates to CASSVGTSIDEQFF.

This clone was detected only a few times. This chain links TRBV5-1 with TRBJ1-1; tentative D call: TRBD1 (6 bases). CDR1 is SGHRS, CDR2 YFSETQ, per germline. The CDR3 length is 14 residues. Deletions cut 4 bases from V and 1 base from J, with 11 bases between. The CDR3 here is CASSINRENTEAFF. The CDR3 DNA follows: TGCGCCAGCAGCATCAACAGGGAGAACACTGAAGCTTTCTTT.